A selection of T cell receptor beta chains follows, all from one sample in a study of T cell repertoires in cytomegalovirus infection. TCRdb re-called the reads through MiXCR, storing one row per CDR3 protein. The sample yields around 280,000 distinct CDR3 sequences, roughly 13% seen once. Sequencing input: PBMCs. The receptor source for this set is a human donor in good health (CMV status not recorded). Some clones in this sample may be carry-over from other donors' samples. Each CDR3 is given with its conserved first and last residue. Fields, in order: J gene, V gene, D gene, clone size, CDR3 protein, CDR3 DNA. The D gene is left open where the match is weak. Clone size is not always given. Where it is, it says once, few, many or a class for expanded clones.

>TRBJ2-5|TRBV7-2|-|many
CASTRGGGPGETQYF
TGTGCCAGCACCCGAGGGGGAGGGCCGGGAGAGACCCAGTACTTC
>TRBJ2-1|TRBV27|-|many
CASSPLRDQRTNEQFF
TGTGCCAGCAGTCCCCTCCGGGACCAGAGGACCAATGAGCAGTTCTTC
>TRBJ2-1|TRBV7-3|-|many
CASSSGPFYNEQFF
TGTGCCAGCAGCTCGGGACCCTTTTACAATGAGCAGTTCTTC
>TRBJ2-3|TRBV20-1|TRBD1|-
CSASPGQLTDTQYF
TGCAGTGCTAGCCCGGGACAGCTAACAGATACGCAGTATTTT
>TRBJ1-2|TRBV6-2/TRBV6-3|TRBD1|many
CASSHSVGQGKGYGYTF
TGTGCCAGCAGTCATTCGGTAGGACAGGGAAAGGGCTATGGCTACACCTTC
>TRBJ1-4|TRBV25-1|-|-
CASSEWINEKLFF
TGTGCCAGCAGTGAATGGATAAATGAAAAACTGTTTTTT
>TRBJ2-5|TRBV5-5|-|few
CASSLGGRGREETQYF
TGTGCCAGCAGCTTGGGCGGTCGGGGGCGTGAAGAGACCCAGTACTTC
>TRBJ1-6|TRBV5-1|-|few
CASSRSPSDNSPLHF
TGCGCCAGCAGCCGGAGTCCCAGCGATAATTCACCCCTCCACTTT
>TRBJ2-1|TRBV20-1|TRBD2|few
CSARDRVAGGPEQFF
TGCAGTGCTAGAGATCGGGTAGCGGGAGGCCCGGAGCAGTTCTTC
>TRBJ2-4|TRBV6-2/TRBV6-3|TRBD1|-
CASSYPGTGDHIQYF
TGTGCCAGCAGTTACCCTGGGACAGGGGATCACATTCAGTACTTC
>TRBJ2-1|TRBV27|-|many
CASSLWGADNEQFF
TGTGCCAGCAGTTTATGGGGGGCTGACAATGAGCAGTTCTTC
>TRBJ1-2|TRBV5-4|-|-
CASSSTKQEIYGYTF
TGTGCCAGCAGCTCGACCAAGCAAGAGATCTATGGCTACACCTTC
>TRBJ2-1|TRBV20-1|TRBD2|few
CSASQRGGVVQFF
TGCAGTGCTAGCCAGCGGGGGGGAGTGGTCCAGTTCTTC
>TRBJ2-2|TRBV19|TRBD1|-
CASSQTGTGVLTGELFF
TGTGCCAGTAGTCAAACCGGGACAGGGGTTTTGACCGGGGAGCTGTTTTTT
>TRBJ1-5|TRBV7-2|-|many
CASSITGLGQPQHF
TGTGCCAGCAGCATAACAGGGTTGGGTCAGCCCCAGCATTTT
>TRBJ2-7|TRBV18|-|-
CASSPPSSLEQYF
TGTGCCAGCTCACCACCAAGCTCTCTCGAGCAGTACTTC
>TRBJ2-2|TRBV7-9|-|-
CASSSRARPGELFF
TGTGCCAGCAGCTCCCGGGCGCGGCCCGGGGAGCTGTTTTTT
>TRBJ2-3|TRBV7-6|-|few
CASRAGRDTQYF
TGTGCCAGCAGGGCTGGCCGCGATACGCAGTATTTT
>TRBJ1-5|TRBV6-6|TRBD1|few
CASSYLSGQGNQPQHF
TGTGCCAGCAGTTACTTATCGGGACAGGGGAACCAGCCCCAGCATTTT
>TRBJ1-1|TRBV7-2|-|many
CASSFTGRNTEAFF
TGTGCCAGCAGCTTCACCGGACGGAACACTGAAGCTTTCTTT
>TRBJ2-1|TRBV28|-|many
CASILPGNNEQFF
TGTGCCAGCATCCTCCCAGGGAACAATGAGCAGTTCTTC
>TRBJ2-3|TRBV29-1|-|few
CSSVWGTDTQYF
TGCAGCTCCGTATGGGGGACAGATACGCAGTATTTT
>TRBJ2-7|TRBV4-1|TRBD1|few
CASSHPGQGSGEQYF
TGCGCCAGCAGCCACCCGGGACAGGGAAGCGGCGAGCAGTACTTC
>TRBJ2-7|TRBV29-1|-|many
CSVDVAYEQYF
TGCAGCGTTGATGTGGCATACGAGCAGTACTTC
>TRBJ2-2|TRBV29-1|TRBD2|many
CSVRGGRHGVGELFF
TGCAGCGTTCGCGGGGGACGACACGGGGTCGGGGAGCTGTTTTTT
>TRBJ2-3|TRBV12-3/TRBV12-4|-|many
CASSQGPDTDTQYF
TGTGCCAGCAGTCAGGGGCCTGACACAGATACGCAGTATTTT
>TRBJ1-2|TRBV4-1|-|-
CASSQADRINYGYTF
TGCGCCAGCAGCCAAGCTGACAGAATTAACTATGGCTACACCTTC
>TRBJ2-2|TRBV4-2|-|many
CASSQAPNTGELFF
TGTGCCAGCAGCCAAGCTCCTAACACCGGGGAGCTGTTTTTT
>TRBJ2-2|TRBV13|TRBD1|-
CASSRYSGQGYTGELFF
TGTGCCAGCAGCCGCTATTCGGGACAGGGGTACACCGGGGAGCTGTTTTTT